A single sample gave rise to the 20 T cell receptor beta chains below, sequenced in a study of T cell clusters in autoimmune cytopenias. TRB was amplified by touch-down multiplex PCR, primer pools A and B combined. From the multiplex PCR reads, TCRdb lists one entry per CDR3 protein and no DNA. The table for this sample gives some 2,300 distinct CDR3 sequences. TRB was amplified from 250 ng of peripheral blood genomic DNA per sample. Specimen: peripheral blood. These receptor sequences come from a human donor with an autoimmune cytopenia or autoimmune hepatitis (not recorded which).

The rearrangement joins TRBV7-6 to TRBJ2-1; TCRdb gives TRBD2 as the D gene, but with no DNA this cannot be confirmed. The CDR3 runs to 17 residues. Germline loops: CDR1 SGHVS, CDR2 FNYEAQ. This chain's CDR3 is CASSSRYGRGLYNEQFF.

Considering frequency, this clonotype is large (0.1 to 1%). The CDR3 protein is CASSPTASLSYNEQFF. The gene calls are TRBV19 and TRBJ2-1; TCRdb's assignment of TRBD2 cannot be checked, as there is no DNA. Per germline, CDR1 LNHDA and CDR2 SQIVND (reference sequence). This CDR3 region has 16 residues.

This clonotype is labeled medium-sized based on frequency. The chain couples TRBV6-5 to TRBJ2-7; TCRdb's D call of TRBD2 is untestable without DNA. From germline, CDR1 is MNHEY and CDR2 SVGAGI. The CDR3 contains 14 residues. The CDR3 is CASKLTSGSYEQYF.

This clonotype is deemed medium-sized by its frequency. This chain connects TRBV27 to TRBJ2-2; the D call of TRBD1 rests on TCRdb alone, since no DNA is present to check it. CDR1 is MNHEY, CDR2 SMNVEV, per germline (reference sequence). The CDR3 covers 15 residues. CDR3 region: CASSRDSALAGELFF.

In terms of frequency, this clonotype is medium-sized. The chain recombines TRBV30 with TRBJ2-7; TCRdb outputs TRBD1, but without DNA this stays unchecked. The CDR3 extends over 14 amino acids. Germline CDR1 reads GTSNPN; CDR2 reads SVGIG (reference sequence). The CDR3 spells CAWTTDRVRFEQYF.

By frequency, this clonotype registers medium-sized. The chain combines TRBV30 with TRBJ2-7; the D call from TCRdb, TRBD1, cannot be confirmed without DNA. The CDR3 runs to 13 residues. Germline lookup yields CDR1 GTSNPN and CDR2 SVGIG (reference sequence). Here the CDR3 reads CAWSVGTPTEQYF.

This clonotype is identified as medium-sized from frequency. The V call is TRBV19, the J call TRBJ2-2; there is no DNA to check the TCRdb D call of TRBD1. The germline CDR1 and CDR2 sequences are LNHDA and SQIVND (reference sequence). This CDR3 spans 17 amino acids. The CDR3 sequence: CASSMGHGGLNTGELFF.

This clonotype is identified as medium-sized from frequency. The chain employs TRBV11-2 and TRBJ1-3. The V gene's germline CDR1 is SGHAT and CDR2 FQNNGV. The CDR3 loop spans 16 amino acids. The CDR3 here is CASSLERLNSGNTIYF.

This clonotype counts as medium-sized by frequency. This chain links TRBV18 with TRBJ1-1; TCRdb gives TRBD1 as the D gene, but with no DNA this cannot be confirmed. CDR1 and CDR2 from the germline V gene are KGHSH and LQKENI. The CDR3 consists of 14 residues. The CDR3 protein is CASSGAGGNTEAFF.

This chain joins TRBV11-2 and TRBJ2-3; TCRdb calls TRBD2, which cannot be checked without DNA. There are 13 residues in the CDR3. CDR1 and CDR2 (germline): SGHAT, FQNNGV. The CDR3 loop is CASTLVYTDTQYF.

This clonotype is deemed medium-sized by its frequency. The genes are TRBV12-3 or TRBV12-4 and TRBJ2-2. The CDR3 consists of 12 residues. The CDR3: CASSLEGGELFF.

The V gene is TRBV28, the J gene TRBJ1-2. The CDR3 is made up of 14 amino acids. Germline V lookup: CDR1 MDHEN, CDR2 SYDVKM. The CDR3 spells CASRSSLGVYGYTF.

The gene calls are TRBV12-3 or TRBV12-4 and TRBJ1-2; absent DNA, TCRdb's TRBD1 call cannot be checked. The CDR3 covers 13 residues. The CDR3 protein is CASRIQGAPTYTF.

The chain links TRBV11-2 to TRBJ1-1; lacking DNA, the TRBD1 call made by TCRdb goes unchecked. CDR1 is SGHAT, CDR2 FQNNGV, per germline. This CDR3 spans 13 amino acids. CDR3: CASSPPRTAEAFF.

CDR3 residues: CAISGGPGTEAFF. This chain links TRBV10-3 with TRBJ1-1. CDR3 length: 13 amino acids. Germline V gene lookup returns CDR1 ENHRY and CDR2 SYGVKD.

V and J are TRBV28 and TRBJ1-2; absent DNA, TCRdb's TRBD1 call cannot be checked. This CDR3 is 13 amino acids long. Germline CDR1 and CDR2: MDHEN and SYDVKM. CDR3: CASRPQGPYGYTF.

The chain combines TRBV18 with TRBJ1-1; TCRdb outputs TRBD1, but without DNA this stays unchecked. Germline lookup yields CDR1 KGHSH and CDR2 LQKENI. The CDR3 spans 15 residues. CDR3 in amino acids: CASSPIPTEGTEAFF.

Judged by frequency, this clonotype is medium-sized (0.01 to 0.1%). The CDR3 sequence is CASSPPVTDTQYF. This chain uses TRBV18 with TRBJ2-3. The CDR3 extends over 13 amino acids. The V gene's germline CDR1 is KGHSH and CDR2 LQKENI.

Frequency places this clonotype as large (0.1 to 1%). The chain carries TRBV19 and TRBJ2-3; there is no DNA to check the TCRdb D call of TRBD1. In germline, CDR1 is LNHDA, CDR2 SQIVND (reference sequence). The CDR3 is 14 amino acids. This CDR3 is CASRVTGGTDTQYF.

This clonotype counts as medium-sized by frequency. CDR3 loop: CASSSRQGVGNTIYF. The rearrangement links TRBV6-6 to TRBJ1-3; TCRdb's D call of TRBD1 is untestable without DNA. The length of the CDR3 is 15 residues. Germline V gene lookup returns CDR1 MNHNY and CDR2 SVGAGI (reference sequence).